This entry is about one T cell receptor (beta chain). Which antigen it targets is not known. Per-base quality was not reported, and no clone a single base away is much larger than it. The sample belongs to a study of blood T cells in healthy people across ages (dated by TCRdb to the mid-2010s). Regarding the complete study: Template switching captured roughly one uniquely barcoded TCR beta cDNA molecule per two T cells in model experiments. The study measured age-related changes in TCR beta repertoire diversity using deep sequencing normalized with unique cDNA molecular identifiers. Using the same blood draw, the study looked at two additional independent replicas of 1 million unique cDNA reads for two donors, one aged 18 to 30 and the other aged 80 or older. Donors were grouped into four age groups: young (average roughly 17 years), middle-aged (about 38), aged (62) and long-lived (around 80). To avoid experimental bias, donors of different ages were spread randomly across the sequencing lanes.

The donors were roughly 40 Caucasian individuals from Russia, aged roughly 6 to 95 years, who were systemically healthy. Approximately 10 milliliters of peripheral blood were collected from each donor into EDTA-treated Vacutainer tubes. Ficoll-Paque density-gradient centrifugation was used to isolate PBMCs, with at least 6.5 million per sample. Total RNA, at least 6 micrograms per sample, was extracted from PBMCs with Trizol reagent. The percentages of naive CD45RAhigh/CD27high T cells were determined by flow cytometry on a PBMC aliquot from every donor. Library generation was performed with 5' RACE. The instrument was an Illumina HiSeq 2500. A second about 7 to 12 cycle PCR used a sample-barcoded 5' primer and a J-beta primer mix. Each TCR beta cDNA molecule received a unique molecular identifier from a template-switch 5' adaptor carrying 12 random nucleotides. Each sample yielded at least 2.5 million CDR3-containing paired-end reads. All of the RNA was converted into first-strand cDNA using the Mint cDNA synthesis kit, with a TRBC-specific oligonucleotide serving as the primer. All cDNA was treated with uracil-DNA glycosylase and then went through a first 18-cycle PCR with the universal primers M1SS and BC2_uni_R. In the paper's pipeline: Each sample was normalized by randomly selecting 1 million high-quality reads, each carrying a distinct molecular identifier. Instead of being binned into consensus sequences, reads with shared molecular identifiers were discarded. CDR3 identification, clonotype clustering and error correction used MiTCR with a Q25 quality threshold and the strictest error-elimination algorithm. A nonparametric unseen species model with Euler transformation was used to estimate a lower bound on total TCR beta diversity. TCRdb cleaned the public reads at Q25 with fastp, built clones with MiXCR and kept in-frame beta chains. Rows matching on CDR3 protein sequence are summarized as one entry with the most common DNA and genes. The V and J calls were not made by the authors but by TCRdb's processing. Within this sample are approximately 770,000 distinct CDR3 sequences, with roughly 64% of them counted one time only. The ten largest clones capture roughly 22% of the sample.

Spanning cysteine to phenylalanine, the CDR3 consists of 14 amino acids. The kept DNA is CDR3 alone, 42 bases in frame from the first base. V is trimmed back by 3 bases and J by 12 bases, and the junction contains 13 bases that no gene match accounts for. CDR1 and CDR2, looked up from the germline V gene (reference sequence), are DFQATT and SNEGSKA. What the work shows at the level of the full study, not this receptor alone: Estimates of total diversity based on one million sequenced T cells were regarded as lower bounds and as underestimates. Because profiling used bulk unsorted PBMCs, naive and antigen-experienced compartments could not be compared conclusively. Because the CMV infection status of the donors was unknown, age-related changes in expanded clonotypes may potentially have been confounded. There was a strong correlation between observed TCR beta diversity and the percentage of naive T cells measured by flow cytometry. Compared with the aged group, the long-lived group had more naive CD4+ T cells, fewer expanded clones and increased TCR diversity, a pattern suggesting age selection. As age increased, observed TCR beta diversity per million T cells dropped in a roughly linear way, and a significant reduction was already evident by age 40.

This clonotype originated in a young man in good health. This receptor chain uses TRBV20-1 and TRBJ2-1; TRBD2 matches 8 bases in the middle. Sequencing was performed on blood. The CDR3 protein is CSASSGEAGRGQFF. The nucleotide sequence is given as TGCAGTGCTAGTAGCGGGGAAGCGGGGCGTGGGCAGTTCTTC.